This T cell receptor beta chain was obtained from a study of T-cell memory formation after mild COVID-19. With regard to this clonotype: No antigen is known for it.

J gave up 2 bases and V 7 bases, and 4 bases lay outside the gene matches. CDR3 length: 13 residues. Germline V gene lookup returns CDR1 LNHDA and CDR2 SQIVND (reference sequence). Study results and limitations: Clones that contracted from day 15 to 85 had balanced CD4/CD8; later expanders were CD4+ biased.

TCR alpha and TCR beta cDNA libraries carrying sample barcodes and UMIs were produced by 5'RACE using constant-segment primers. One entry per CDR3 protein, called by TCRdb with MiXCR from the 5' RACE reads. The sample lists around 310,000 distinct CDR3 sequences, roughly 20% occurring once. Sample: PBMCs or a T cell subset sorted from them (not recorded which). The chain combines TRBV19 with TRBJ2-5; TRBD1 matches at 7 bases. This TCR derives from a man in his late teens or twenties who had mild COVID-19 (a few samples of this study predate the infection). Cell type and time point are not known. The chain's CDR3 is CASKRGQQETQYF. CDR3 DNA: TGTGCCAGTAAGAGGGGACAGCAAGAGACCCAGTACTTC. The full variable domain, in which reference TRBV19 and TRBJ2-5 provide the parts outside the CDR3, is DGGITQSPKYLFRKEGQNVTLSCEQNLNHDAMYWYRQDPGQGLRLIYYSQIVNDFQKGDIAEGYSVSREKKESFPLTVTSAQKNPTAFYLCASKRGQQETQYFGPGTRLLVL.